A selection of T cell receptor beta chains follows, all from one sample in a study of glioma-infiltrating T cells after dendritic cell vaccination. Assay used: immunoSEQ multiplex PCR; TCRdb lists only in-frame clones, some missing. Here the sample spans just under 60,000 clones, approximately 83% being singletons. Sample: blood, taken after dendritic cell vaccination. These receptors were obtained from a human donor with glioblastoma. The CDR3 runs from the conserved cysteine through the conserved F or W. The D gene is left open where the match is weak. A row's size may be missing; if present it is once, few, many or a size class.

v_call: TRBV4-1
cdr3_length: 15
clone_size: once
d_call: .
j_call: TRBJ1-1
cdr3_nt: TGCGCCAGCAGCCACCCGGACAGTTTGAACACTGAAGCTTTCTTT
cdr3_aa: CASSHPDSLNTEAFF

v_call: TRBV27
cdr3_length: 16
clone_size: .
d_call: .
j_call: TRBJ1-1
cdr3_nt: TGTGCCAGCACCCCTTCCTTTTTGTGGGCTCGGGGTGAAGCTTTCTTT
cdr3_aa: CASTPSFLWARGEAFF

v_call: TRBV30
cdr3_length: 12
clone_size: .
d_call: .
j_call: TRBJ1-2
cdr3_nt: TGTGCCTGGAGTGTAGGGGGGGGGCGCTACACCTTC
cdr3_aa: CAWSVGGGRYTF

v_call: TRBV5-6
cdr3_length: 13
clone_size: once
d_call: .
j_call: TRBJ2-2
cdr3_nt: TGTGCCACGCCCAGGGAGAACACCGGGGAGCTGTTTTTT
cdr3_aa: CATPRENTGELFF

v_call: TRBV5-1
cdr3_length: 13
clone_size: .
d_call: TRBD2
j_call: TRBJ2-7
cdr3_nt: TGCGCCAGCAGCTTGGCCGGGGGGGACGAGCAGTACTTC
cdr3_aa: CASSLAGGDEQYF

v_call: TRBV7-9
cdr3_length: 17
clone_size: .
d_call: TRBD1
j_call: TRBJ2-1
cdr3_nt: TGTGCCAGCAAGGGACAGGGGTATGGACGCTCCTACAATGAGCAGTTCTTC
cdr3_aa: CASKGQGYGRSYNEQFF

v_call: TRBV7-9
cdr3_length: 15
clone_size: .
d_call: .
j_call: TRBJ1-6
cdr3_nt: TGTGCCAGCAGCCCCCCTATAATGGGGCTTTCACCCCTCCACTTT
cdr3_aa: CASSPPIMGLSPLHF

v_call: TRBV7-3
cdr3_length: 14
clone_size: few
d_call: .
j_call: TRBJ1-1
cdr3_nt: TGTGCCAGCAGCCCCGCCGGGGGGGACACTGAAGCTTTCTTT
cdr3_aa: CASSPAGGDTEAFF

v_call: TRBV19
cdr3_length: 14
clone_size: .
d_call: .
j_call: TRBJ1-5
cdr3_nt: TGTGCCAGTAATCAGATGGGGCTATATCAGCCCCAGCATTTT
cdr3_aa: CASNQMGLYQPQHF

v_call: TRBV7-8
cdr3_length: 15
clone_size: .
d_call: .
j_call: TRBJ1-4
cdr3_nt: TGTGCCAGCAGTCCAGCGGGGGCGCCCAGGGAAAAACTGTTTTTT
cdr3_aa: CASSPAGAPREKLFF

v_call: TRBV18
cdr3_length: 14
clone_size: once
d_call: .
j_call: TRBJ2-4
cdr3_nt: TGTGCCAGCTCAGAAACGACAGGAAAAAACATTCAGTACTTC
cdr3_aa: CASSETTGKNIQYF

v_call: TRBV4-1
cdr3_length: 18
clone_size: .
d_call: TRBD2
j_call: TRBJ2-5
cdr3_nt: TGCGCCAGCAGCCAAGAGACTAGCGGGGGGGTGGACGGGGAGACCCAGTACTTC
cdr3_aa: CASSQETSGGVDGETQYF

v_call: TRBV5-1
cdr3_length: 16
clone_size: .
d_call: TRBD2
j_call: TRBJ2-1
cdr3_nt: TGCGCCAGCAGCCCCCGGACTAGCGACGACCACAATGAGCAGTTCTTC
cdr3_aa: CASSPRTSDDHNEQFF

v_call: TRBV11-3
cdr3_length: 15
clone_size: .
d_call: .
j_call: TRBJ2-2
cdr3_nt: TGTGCCAGCAGCTTCGGAACAGCGAACACCGGGGAGCTGTTTTTT
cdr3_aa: CASSFGTANTGELFF

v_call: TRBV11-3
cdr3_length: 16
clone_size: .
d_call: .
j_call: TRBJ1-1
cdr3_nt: TGTGCCAGCAGCTTAGATCTTGCAGGGGTGAACACTGAAGCTTTCTTT
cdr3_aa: CASSLDLAGVNTEAFF

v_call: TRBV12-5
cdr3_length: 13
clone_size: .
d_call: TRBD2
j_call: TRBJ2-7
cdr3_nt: TGTGCTAGTGGTCCCCGGGGGGGTAACGAGCAGTACTTC
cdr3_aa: CASGPRGGNEQYF

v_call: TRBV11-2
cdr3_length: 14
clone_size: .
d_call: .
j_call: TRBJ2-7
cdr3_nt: TGTGCCAGCAGCCTTTGGACAGTCTCCTACGAGCAGTACTTC
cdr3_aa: CASSLWTVSYEQYF

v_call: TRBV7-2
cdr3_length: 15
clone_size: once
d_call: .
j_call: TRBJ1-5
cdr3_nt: TGTGCCAGCAGCTTAGTTCAGGGGCACGTACAGCCCCAGCATTTT
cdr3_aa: CASSLVQGHVQPQHF

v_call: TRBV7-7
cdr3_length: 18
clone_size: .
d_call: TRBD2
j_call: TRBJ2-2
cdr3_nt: TGTGCTAGCAGCTTGTTTCTAGCGGGGGGGCCGGGCACCGGGGAGCTGTTTTTT
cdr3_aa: CASSLFLAGGPGTGELFF

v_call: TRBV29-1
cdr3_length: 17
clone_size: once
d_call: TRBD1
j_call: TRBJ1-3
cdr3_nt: TGCAGCGTCGCTCCTAACAGGGGGTCTCACTCTGGAAACACCATATATTTT
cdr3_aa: CSVAPNRGSHSGNTIYF

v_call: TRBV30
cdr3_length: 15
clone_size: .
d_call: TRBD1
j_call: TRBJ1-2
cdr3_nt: TGTGCCTGGAGTCCTGACAGGGGGTTTAACTATGGCTACACCTTC
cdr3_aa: CAWSPDRGFNYGYTF

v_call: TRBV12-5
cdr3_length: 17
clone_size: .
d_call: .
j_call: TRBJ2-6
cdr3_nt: TGTGCTAGTGGTTTGGTACGACTGTATCCTGGGGCCAACGTCCTGACTTTC
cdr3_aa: CASGLVRLYPGANVLTF

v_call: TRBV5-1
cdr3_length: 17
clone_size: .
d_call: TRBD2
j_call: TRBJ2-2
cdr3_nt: TGCGCCAGCAGCCGGACTAGCGGGGGGGAATACACCGGGGAGCTGTTTTTT
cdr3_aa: CASSRTSGGEYTGELFF

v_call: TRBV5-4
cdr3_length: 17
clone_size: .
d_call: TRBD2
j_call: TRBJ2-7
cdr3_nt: TGTGCCAGCAGCCGACTTTATCTAGCGGGGGGCTCCTACGAGCAGTACTTC
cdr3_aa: CASSRLYLAGGSYEQYF

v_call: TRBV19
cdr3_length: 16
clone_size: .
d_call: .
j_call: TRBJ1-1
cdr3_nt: TGTGCCACAGTCGCAGGATCAGGAATGCGGAACACTGAAGCTTTCTTT
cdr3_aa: CATVAGSGMRNTEAFF

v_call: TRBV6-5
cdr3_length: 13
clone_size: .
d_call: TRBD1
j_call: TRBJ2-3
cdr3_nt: TGTGCCAGCAGTAGCAACAGGGGAAATACGCAGTATTTT
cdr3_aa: CASSSNRGNTQYF

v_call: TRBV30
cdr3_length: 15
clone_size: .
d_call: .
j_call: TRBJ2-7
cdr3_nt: TGTGCCTGGAGTGGCGGCGGCCTTAGCTCCTACGAGCAGTACTTC
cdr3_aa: CAWSGGGLSSYEQYF

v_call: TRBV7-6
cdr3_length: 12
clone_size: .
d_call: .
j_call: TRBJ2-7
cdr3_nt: TGTGCCAGCAGCTTAGTACTCGGCGAGCAGTACTTC
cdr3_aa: CASSLVLGEQYF

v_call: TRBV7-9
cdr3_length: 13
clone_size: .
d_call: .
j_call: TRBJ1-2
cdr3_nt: TGTGCCAGCAGCTTACCATCCGGCTATGGCTACACCTTC
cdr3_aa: CASSLPSGYGYTF

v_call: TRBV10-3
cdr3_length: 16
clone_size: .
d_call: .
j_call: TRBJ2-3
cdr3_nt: TGTGCCATCAGTGAGTCGCCGGACACAAGCACAGATACGCAGTATTTT
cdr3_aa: CAISESPDTSTDTQYF

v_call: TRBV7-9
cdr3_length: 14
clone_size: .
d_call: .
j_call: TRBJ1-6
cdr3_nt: TGTGCCAGCAGCCCAACAGGGAACGGGTCACCCCTCCACTTT
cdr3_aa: CASSPTGNGSPLHF

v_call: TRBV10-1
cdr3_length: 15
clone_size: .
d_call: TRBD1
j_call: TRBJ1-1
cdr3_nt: TGCGCCAGCAGTGACGATGGACAGGGGGTCACTGAAGCTTTCTTT
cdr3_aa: CASSDDGQGVTEAFF

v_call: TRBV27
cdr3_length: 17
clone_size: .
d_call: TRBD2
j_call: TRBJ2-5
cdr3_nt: TGTGCCAGCAGTCCCGTGTGGCTAGCGGGGGATCAAGAGACCCAGTACTTC
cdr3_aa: CASSPVWLAGDQETQYF

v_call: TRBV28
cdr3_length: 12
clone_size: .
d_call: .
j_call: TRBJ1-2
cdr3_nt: TGTGCCAGCAGTACCACCAGGGGAGGCTACACCTTC
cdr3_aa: CASSTTRGGYTF

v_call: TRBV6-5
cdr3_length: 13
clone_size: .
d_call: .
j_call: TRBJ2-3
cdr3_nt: TGTGCCAGCAGTCACCGGAGGGGAGATACGCAGTATTTT
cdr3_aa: CASSHRRGDTQYF

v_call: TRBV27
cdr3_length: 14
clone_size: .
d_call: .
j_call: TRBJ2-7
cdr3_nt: TGTGCCAGCAGTTTCGTCCAGGGGATTCACGAGCAGTACTTC
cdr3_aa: CASSFVQGIHEQYF

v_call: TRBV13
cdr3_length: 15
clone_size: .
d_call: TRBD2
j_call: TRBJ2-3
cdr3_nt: TGTGCCAGCAGCTCAGGCCCCCCGGGGGGAGATACGCAGTATTTT
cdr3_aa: CASSSGPPGGDTQYF

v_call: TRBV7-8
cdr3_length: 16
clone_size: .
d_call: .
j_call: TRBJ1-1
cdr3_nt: TGTGCCAGCAGCTTAGCGCAATACAGGATGAACACTGAAGCTTTCTTT
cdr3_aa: CASSLAQYRMNTEAFF

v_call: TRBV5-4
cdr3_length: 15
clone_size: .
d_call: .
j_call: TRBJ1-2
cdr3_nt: TGTGCCAGCAGCCCTGAGGGACACGCGATCTATGGCTACACCTTC
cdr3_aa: CASSPEGHAIYGYTF

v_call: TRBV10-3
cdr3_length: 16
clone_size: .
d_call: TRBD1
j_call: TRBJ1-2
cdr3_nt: TGTGCCATCAGTGCAGGGAGACAGGGGGCCAACTATGGCTACACCTTC
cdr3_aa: CAISAGRQGANYGYTF

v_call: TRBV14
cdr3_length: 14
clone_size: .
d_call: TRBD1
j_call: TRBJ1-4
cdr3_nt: TGTGCCAGCAGCCCCAGGGGGCAGGGTGAAAAACTGTTTTTT
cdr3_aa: CASSPRGQGEKLFF

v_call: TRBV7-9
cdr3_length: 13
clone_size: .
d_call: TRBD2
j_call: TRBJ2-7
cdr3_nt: TGTGCCAGCAGCTTACGGGGGGACCACGAGCAGTACTTC
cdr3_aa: CASSLRGDHEQYF

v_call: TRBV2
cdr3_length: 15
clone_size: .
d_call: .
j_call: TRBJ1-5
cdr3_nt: TGTGCCAGCCTTAGGACAAGGAATAGCAATCAGCCCCAGCATTTT
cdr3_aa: CASLRTRNSNQPQHF

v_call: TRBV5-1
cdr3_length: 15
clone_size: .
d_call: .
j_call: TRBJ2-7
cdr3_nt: TGCGCCAGCAGCTTGGGAGGGTTCGTCTCCTACGAGCAGTACTTC
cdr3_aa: CASSLGGFVSYEQYF

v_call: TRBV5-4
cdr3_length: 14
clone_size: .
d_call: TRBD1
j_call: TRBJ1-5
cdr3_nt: TGTGCCAGCAGCACCGGGACAGGGTACCAGCCCCAGCATTTT
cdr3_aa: CASSTGTGYQPQHF

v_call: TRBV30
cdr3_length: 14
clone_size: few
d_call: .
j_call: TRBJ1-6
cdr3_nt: TGTGCCTGGCAAACGGGTTCCGAAGGTTCACCCCTCCACTTT
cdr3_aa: CAWQTGSEGSPLHF

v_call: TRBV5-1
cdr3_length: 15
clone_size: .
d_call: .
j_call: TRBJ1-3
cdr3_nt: TGCGCCAGCAGCCTAGACAGCGACTCTGGAAACACCATATATTTT
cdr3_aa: CASSLDSDSGNTIYF

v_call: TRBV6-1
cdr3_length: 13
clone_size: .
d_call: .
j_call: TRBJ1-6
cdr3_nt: TGTGCCACCGCGGCAGGGTGGGATTCACCCCTCCACTTT
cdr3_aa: CATAAGWDSPLHF

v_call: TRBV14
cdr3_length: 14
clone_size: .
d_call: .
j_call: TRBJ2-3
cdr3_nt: TGTGCCAGCAGCCAAGGGACAGAGACAGATACGCAGTATTTT
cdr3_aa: CASSQGTETDTQYF

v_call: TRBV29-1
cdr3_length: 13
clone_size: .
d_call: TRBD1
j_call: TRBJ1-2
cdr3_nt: TGCAGCGCTCGAATAGGACAGGCTTACGGCTACACCTTC
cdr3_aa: CSARIGQAYGYTF